These T cell receptor beta chains were read from a single sample in a study of vaccination and CD4 T cells after COVID-19. Their antigens remain unidentified. TCRdb ran MiXCR on the PCR reads and lists one entry per CDR3 protein. The table has about 12,000 distinct CDR3 sequences, roughly 74% seen once. The sequenced sample was CD4+ T cells from blood, cultured in vitro, obtained after SARS-CoV-2 vaccination. Every receptor here comes from a human donor who received a COVID-19 vaccine. CDR3s include the opening cysteine and the closing phenylalanine or tryptophan. D genes are given only for firm matches. Some rows have no size entry. The others give once, few or many, or a class for an expanded clone.

j_call: TRBJ1-5; d_call: TRBD1; v_call: TRBV19; clone_size: NA; cdr3_aa: CASSTRPGTDQPQHF; cdr3_nt: TGTGCCAGTAGTACTCGTCCCGGGACAGATCAGCCCCAGCATTTT
j_call: TRBJ2-3; d_call: NA; v_call: TRBV20-1; clone_size: NA; cdr3_aa: CSASPGQSSTDTQYF; cdr3_nt: TGCAGTGCGTCACCGGGACAATCGAGCACAGATACGCAGTATTTT
j_call: TRBJ2-7; d_call: TRBD1; v_call: TRBV20-1; clone_size: NA; cdr3_aa: CSARGDRGYEQYF; cdr3_nt: TGCAGTGCTAGAGGGGACAGGGGATACGAGCAGTACTTC
j_call: TRBJ2-1; d_call: TRBD1; v_call: TRBV24-1; clone_size: NA; cdr3_aa: CATSGGQGGNYNEQFF; cdr3_nt: TGTGCCACCAGTGGGGGACAGGGGGGAAACTACAATGAGCAGTTCTTC
j_call: TRBJ1-1; d_call: NA; v_call: TRBV2; clone_size: NA; cdr3_aa: CASSDRGNTEAFF; cdr3_nt: TGTGCCAGCAGTGACAGAGGGAACACTGAAGCTTTCTTT
j_call: TRBJ2-7; d_call: NA; v_call: TRBV29-1; clone_size: NA; cdr3_aa: CSVEAGGTGYEQYF; cdr3_nt: TGCAGCGTTGAAGCCGGCGGGACCGGCTACGAGCAGTACTTC
j_call: TRBJ2-5; d_call: NA; v_call: TRBV12-3/TRBV12-4; clone_size: once; cdr3_aa: CASSLGQGRQETQYF; cdr3_nt: TGTGCCAGCAGTTTAGGCCAGGGACGGCAAGAGACCCAGTACTTC
j_call: TRBJ2-3; d_call: TRBD1; v_call: TRBV7-2; clone_size: NA; cdr3_aa: CASSLRQGFTDTQYF; cdr3_nt: TGTGCCAGCAGCCTGAGACAGGGATTCACAGATACGCAGTATTTT
j_call: TRBJ2-5; d_call: NA; v_call: TRBV5-4; clone_size: NA; cdr3_aa: CASSPRGLETQYF; cdr3_nt: TGTGCCAGCAGCCCCAGGGGCCTCGAGACCCAGTACTTC
j_call: TRBJ1-1; d_call: TRBD1; v_call: TRBV27; clone_size: NA; cdr3_aa: CASSRTGGGNTEAFF; cdr3_nt: TGTGCCAGCAGTCGGACAGGGGGCGGGAACACTGAAGCTTTCTTT
j_call: TRBJ1-2; d_call: NA; v_call: TRBV12-3/TRBV12-4; clone_size: NA; cdr3_aa: CASSLAQGYGYTF; cdr3_nt: TGTGCCAGCAGTTTGGCACAGGGCTATGGCTACACCTTC
j_call: TRBJ1-5; d_call: NA; v_call: TRBV6-1; clone_size: NA; cdr3_aa: CASSLRVYQPQHF; cdr3_nt: TGTGCCAGCAGCCTCAGGGTGTACCAGCCCCAGCATTTT
j_call: TRBJ2-1; d_call: NA; v_call: TRBV30; clone_size: NA; cdr3_aa: CAWSEGPGFGNEQFF; cdr3_nt: TGTGCCTGGAGTGAAGGTCCAGGGTTCGGAAATGAGCAGTTCTTC
j_call: TRBJ1-1; d_call: TRBD1; v_call: TRBV7-3; clone_size: NA; cdr3_aa: CASSSSTGASLFEAFF; cdr3_nt: TGTGCCAGCAGCTCTTCGACAGGGGCGAGCCTATTTGAAGCTTTCTTT
j_call: TRBJ2-4; d_call: NA; v_call: TRBV14; clone_size: once; cdr3_aa: CASSQGGTFQYF; cdr3_nt: TGTGCCAGCAGCCAAGGCGGGACATTTCAGTACTTC
j_call: TRBJ2-3; d_call: NA; v_call: TRBV12-5; clone_size: NA; cdr3_aa: CASGSKPSAETSTDTQYF; cdr3_nt: TGTGCTAGTGGTTCAAAACCCTCAGCGGAAACTAGCACAGATACGCAGTATTTT
j_call: TRBJ2-2; d_call: TRBD1; v_call: TRBV30; clone_size: few; cdr3_aa: CAWSVETGGTGELFF; cdr3_nt: TGTGCCTGGAGTGTAGAGACAGGGGGCACCGGGGAGCTGTTTTTT
j_call: TRBJ1-6; d_call: TRBD1; v_call: TRBV6-1; clone_size: few; cdr3_aa: CASTRDRNSPLHF; cdr3_nt: TGTGCCAGCACCCGGGACAGAAATTCACCCCTCCACTTT
j_call: TRBJ2-5; d_call: TRBD2; v_call: TRBV4-2; clone_size: NA; cdr3_aa: CASSQGLAGGQQETQYF; cdr3_nt: TGTGCCAGCAGCCAAGGTCTAGCGGGGGGCCAGCAAGAGACCCAGTACTTC
j_call: TRBJ2-3; d_call: TRBD1; v_call: TRBV27; clone_size: NA; cdr3_aa: CASSSLLRDRVTDTQYF; cdr3_nt: TGTGCCAGCAGTTCCCTACTCCGGGACAGGGTCACAGATACGCAGTATTTT
j_call: TRBJ1-6; d_call: NA; v_call: TRBV30; clone_size: NA; cdr3_aa: CAWSEDGYYNSPLHF; cdr3_nt: TGTGCCTGGAGTGAGGACGGCTACTATAATTCACCCCTCCACTTT
j_call: TRBJ2-7; d_call: NA; v_call: TRBV2; clone_size: NA; cdr3_aa: CASTRGSTSYEQYF; cdr3_nt: TGTGCCAGCACCCGCGGCAGTACCTCCTACGAGCAGTACTTC
j_call: TRBJ2-3; d_call: NA; v_call: TRBV7-8; clone_size: NA; cdr3_aa: CASSLALDTQYF; cdr3_nt: TGTGCCAGCAGCTTAGCGTTAGATACGCAGTATTTT
j_call: TRBJ1-2; d_call: NA; v_call: TRBV25-1; clone_size: NA; cdr3_aa: CASSRGRNYGYTF; cdr3_nt: TGTGCCAGCAGCAGGGGACGGAACTATGGCTACACCTTC
j_call: TRBJ2-5; d_call: TRBD1; v_call: TRBV6-1; clone_size: NA; cdr3_aa: CASSRGQGTETQYF; cdr3_nt: TGTGCCAGCAGTCGTGGACAGGGGACGGAGACCCAGTACTTC
j_call: TRBJ1-6; d_call: TRBD1; v_call: TRBV6-5; clone_size: NA; cdr3_aa: CASSSGQGAGNSPLHF; cdr3_nt: TGTGCCAGCAGTTCGGGACAGGGGGCTGGTAATTCACCCCTCCACTTT
j_call: TRBJ1-6; d_call: NA; v_call: TRBV6-1; clone_size: NA; cdr3_aa: CASSKSTGLSSYNSPLHF; cdr3_nt: TGTGCCAGCAGTAAATCAACAGGGCTGAGCTCCTATAATTCACCCCTCCACTTT
j_call: TRBJ1-1; d_call: NA; v_call: TRBV24-1; clone_size: few; cdr3_aa: CATTEQGRAFF; cdr3_nt: TGTGCCACCACCGAACAGGGAAGGGCTTTCTTT
j_call: TRBJ1-4; d_call: NA; v_call: TRBV7-8; clone_size: NA; cdr3_aa: CASSLAGGGMGEKLFF; cdr3_nt: TGTGCCAGCAGCTTAGCTGGGGGAGGGATGGGTGAAAAACTGTTTTTT
j_call: TRBJ2-3; d_call: NA; v_call: TRBV20-1; clone_size: NA; cdr3_aa: CSARDEQVQDTQYF; cdr3_nt: TGCAGTGCTAGAGATGAACAGGTTCAAGATACGCAGTATTTT
j_call: TRBJ1-5; d_call: NA; v_call: TRBV28; clone_size: NA; cdr3_aa: CASSRDTPNSNQPQHF; cdr3_nt: TGTGCCAGCAGCCGGGACACGCCGAATAGCAATCAGCCCCAGCATTTT
j_call: TRBJ1-2; d_call: NA; v_call: TRBV24-1; clone_size: NA; cdr3_aa: CATSDGYGYTF; cdr3_nt: TGTGCCACCAGTGACGGCTATGGCTACACCTTC
j_call: TRBJ2-7; d_call: NA; v_call: TRBV2; clone_size: NA; cdr3_aa: CASSEALQGYLYEQYF; cdr3_nt: TGTGCCAGCAGTGAAGCGCTCCAGGGATATTTATACGAGCAGTACTTC
j_call: TRBJ1-2; d_call: TRBD1; v_call: TRBV7-9; clone_size: NA; cdr3_aa: CASRGQGPFYGYTF; cdr3_nt: TGTGCCAGCAGGGGACAGGGGCCTTTTTATGGCTACACCTTC
j_call: TRBJ1-2; d_call: NA; v_call: TRBV6-5; clone_size: NA; cdr3_aa: CASSYLGHRANYGYTF; cdr3_nt: TGTGCCAGCAGTTATTTGGGGCACCGAGCTAACTATGGCTACACCTTC
j_call: TRBJ1-4; d_call: TRBD1; v_call: TRBV25-1; clone_size: NA; cdr3_aa: CASSAEQGALTNEKLFF; cdr3_nt: TGTGCCAGCAGTGCCGAACAGGGGGCTTTAACTAATGAAAAACTGTTTTTT
j_call: TRBJ2-3; d_call: NA; v_call: TRBV11-1; clone_size: NA; cdr3_aa: CASSYSDTQYF; cdr3_nt: TGTGCCAGCAGCTATTCAGATACGCAGTATTTT
j_call: TRBJ2-3; d_call: TRBD2; v_call: TRBV6-1; clone_size: NA; cdr3_aa: CASSENFRTSGRTDTQYF; cdr3_nt: TGTGCCAGCAGTGAAAACTTCCGGACTAGCGGGCGCACAGATACGCAGTATTTT
j_call: TRBJ2-3; d_call: TRBD1; v_call: TRBV10-1; clone_size: NA; cdr3_aa: CASSPGQDTQYF; cdr3_nt: TGCGCCAGCAGCCCGGGACAGGATACGCAGTATTTT
j_call: TRBJ1-1; d_call: NA; v_call: TRBV20-1; clone_size: NA; cdr3_aa: CSARDKLTGTEAFF; cdr3_nt: TGCAGTGCTAGAGATAAATTGACGGGCACTGAAGCTTTCTTT
j_call: TRBJ2-1; d_call: NA; v_call: TRBV7-6; clone_size: NA; cdr3_aa: CASSRGQNNEQFF; cdr3_nt: TGTGCCAGCAGCCGAGGACAGAACAATGAGCAGTTCTTC
j_call: TRBJ1-2; d_call: NA; v_call: TRBV5-4; clone_size: NA; cdr3_aa: CASSSSKNYGYTF; cdr3_nt: TGTGCCAGCAGCTCATCCAAGAACTATGGCTACACCTTC
j_call: TRBJ2-7; d_call: NA; v_call: TRBV2; clone_size: once; cdr3_aa: CASSRQRLSYEQYF; cdr3_nt: TGTGCCAGCAGTAGACAGCGTCTATCCTACGAGCAGTACTTC
j_call: TRBJ2-2; d_call: TRBD2; v_call: TRBV7-2; clone_size: NA; cdr3_aa: CASSTPGLVTGELFF; cdr3_nt: TGTGCCAGCAGCACTCCGGGACTAGTCACCGGGGAGCTGTTTTTT
j_call: TRBJ1-1; d_call: NA; v_call: TRBV7-8; clone_size: NA; cdr3_aa: CASSLKGIREAFF; cdr3_nt: TGTGCCAGCAGCTTGAAGGGTATTCGGGAAGCTTTCTTT
j_call: TRBJ2-5; d_call: TRBD2; v_call: TRBV5-1; clone_size: NA; cdr3_aa: CASRPLAGGPETQYF; cdr3_nt: TGCGCCAGCAGACCACTAGCGGGGGGTCCAGAGACCCAGTACTTC
j_call: TRBJ1-1; d_call: NA; v_call: TRBV7-9; clone_size: NA; cdr3_aa: CASSATGRGTEAFF; cdr3_nt: TGTGCCAGCAGCGCCACAGGGCGAGGCACTGAAGCTTTCTTT
j_call: TRBJ1-5; d_call: NA; v_call: TRBV20-1; clone_size: NA; cdr3_aa: CSAGRGLNQPQHF; cdr3_nt: TGCAGTGCGGGGCGGGGCCTCAATCAGCCCCAGCATTTT
j_call: TRBJ1-3; d_call: TRBD1; v_call: TRBV30; clone_size: NA; cdr3_aa: CAGGTGEFGNTIYF; cdr3_nt: TGTGCCGGGGGGACAGGGGAATTTGGAAACACCATATATTTT
j_call: TRBJ1-5; d_call: NA; v_call: TRBV7-8; clone_size: NA; cdr3_aa: CASSLAGTINQPQHF; cdr3_nt: TGTGCCAGCAGCTTAGCGGGGACGATCAATCAGCCCCAGCATTTT
j_call: TRBJ2-5; d_call: TRBD2; v_call: TRBV4-1; clone_size: NA; cdr3_aa: CASSQEGTIGETQYF; cdr3_nt: TGCGCCAGCAGCCAAGAGGGGACTATAGGGGAGACCCAGTACTTC
j_call: TRBJ2-5; d_call: NA; v_call: TRBV20-1; clone_size: NA; cdr3_aa: CSASLGGARETQYF; cdr3_nt: TGCAGTGCTTCCCTTGGGGGGGCACGGGAGACCCAGTACTTC
j_call: TRBJ1-6; d_call: TRBD1; v_call: TRBV27; clone_size: NA; cdr3_aa: CASRSGQVQYNSPLHF; cdr3_nt: TGTGCCAGCAGGAGTGGACAGGTTCAATATAATTCACCCCTCCACTTT
j_call: TRBJ2-7; d_call: TRBD1; v_call: TRBV27; clone_size: NA; cdr3_aa: CASSWDRGYSDDEQYF; cdr3_nt: TGTGCCAGCAGTTGGGACAGGGGGTACTCGGATGACGAGCAGTACTTC
j_call: TRBJ1-2; d_call: NA; v_call: TRBV19; clone_size: NA; cdr3_aa: CASRQGSNYGYTF; cdr3_nt: TGTGCCAGTAGACAGGGAAGCAACTATGGCTACACCTTC